This T cell receptor (beta chain) came from a study of blood T cells in healthy people across ages. Study findings and constraints: Changes in expanded clonotypes were possibly confounded, as the CMV status of donors was unknown.

The use of a sample-barcoded 5' primer and a J-beta primer mix characterized a second PCR of 7 to 11 cycles. TCRdb re-called the 5' RACE reads with MiXCR, one entry per CDR3 protein. The table lists roughly 1,700,000 distinct CDR3 sequences, approximately 28% of them singletons, with roughly 8.2% in the top ten. Per sample, a minimum of 6 million PBMCs were isolated. Total RNA amounts of at least 6 micrograms were extracted per sample. Comment on this clonotype: The antigen is not known.

The clonotype was recovered from a woman younger than 45 in good health. Sequenced material: blood.

The CDR3 loop reads CAISEMEHGRAPDTQYF. For the CDR3, the DNA is TGTGCCATCAGTGAGATGGAACACGGTAGGGCTCCAGATACGCAGTATTTT. This chain links TRBV10-3 with TRBJ2-3; D unresolved. This CDR3 has 17 residues. Trimming removed 2 bases at V and 4 bases at J, with 19 bases between. Germline-derived CDR1 and CDR2 are ENHRY and SYGVKD.